This is a list of T cell receptor beta chains from one sample in a study of response to subunit inactivated influenza vaccine. TCRdb ran MiXCR on the RT-PCR reads and lists one entry per CDR3 protein. The sample holds 530,000 or so distinct CDR3 sequences, approximately 15% seen once. This material consisted of PBMCs from blood, taken 12 days after vaccination. Source of these receptors: a man in his fifties or sixties who received an inactivated influenza vaccine. The CDR3 runs from the conserved cysteine through the conserved F or W. The order of the fields is clone size, D gene, V gene, J gene, CDR3 DNA, CDR3 protein. A D gene is named only where the DNA matches it firmly. Clone size is given for some rows only: seen once, a few or many times, or a class if the clone is expanded.

clone size: many
D gene: NA
V gene: TRBV20-1
J gene: TRBJ2-1
CDR3 DNA: TGCAGCGTTGCAGGGAGCTCCTACAATGAGCAGTTCTTC
CDR3 protein: CSVAGSSYNEQFF

clone size: NA
D gene: NA
V gene: TRBV20-1
J gene: TRBJ2-3
CDR3 DNA: TGCAGTGCTATAGGGGTCCGAGATACGCAGTATTTT
CDR3 protein: CSAIGVRDTQYF

clone size: NA
D gene: TRBD1
V gene: TRBV20-1
J gene: TRBJ2-5
CDR3 DNA: TGCAGTGCTCCGAGGACAGGGGTAGAGACCCAGTACTTC
CDR3 protein: CSAPRTGVETQYF

clone size: few
D gene: TRBD2
V gene: TRBV5-5
J gene: TRBJ2-7
CDR3 DNA: TGTGCCAGCAGCTTGGAGCGGGACCTCTACGAGCAGTACTTC
CDR3 protein: CASSLERDLYEQYF

clone size: few
D gene: NA
V gene: TRBV19
J gene: TRBJ2-4
CDR3 DNA: TGTGCCAGTAGAGGAGCAGGGGGGGCCAAAAACATTCAGTACTTC
CDR3 protein: CASRGAGGAKNIQYF

clone size: NA
D gene: NA
V gene: TRBV7-2
J gene: TRBJ1-5
CDR3 DNA: TGTGCCAGCAGCTACCAGGGCGGGAGCAATCAGCCCCAGCATTTT
CDR3 protein: CASSYQGGSNQPQHF

clone size: NA
D gene: NA
V gene: TRBV25-1
J gene: TRBJ2-3
CDR3 DNA: TGTGCCAGCAGTGACTTAGGGACCAACCCCTCCACAGATACGCAGTATTTT
CDR3 protein: CASSDLGTNPSTDTQYF

clone size: few
D gene: NA
V gene: TRBV20-1
J gene: TRBJ2-7
CDR3 DNA: TGCAGTGCTAGAGATCATAGTCGGATGCCCTACGAGCAGTACTTC
CDR3 protein: CSARDHSRMPYEQYF

clone size: few
D gene: NA
V gene: TRBV11-2
J gene: TRBJ2-1
CDR3 DNA: TGTGCCAGCAGCTTATCGGCGCGTCCGAACAATGAGCAGTTCTTC
CDR3 protein: CASSLSARPNNEQFF

clone size: few
D gene: TRBD2
V gene: TRBV11-2
J gene: TRBJ2-5
CDR3 DNA: TGTGCCAGCAGCTTAGGTTTGGCTAGCGGGGGGGAAGGGGAGACCCAGTACTTC
CDR3 protein: CASSLGLASGGEGETQYF

clone size: few
D gene: NA
V gene: TRBV11-2
J gene: TRBJ2-3
CDR3 DNA: TGTGCCAGCAGCAAAACAGCTAGAGGAGATACGCAGTATTTT
CDR3 protein: CASSKTARGDTQYF

clone size: once
D gene: NA
V gene: TRBV30
J gene: TRBJ2-3
CDR3 DNA: TGTGCCTGGACTCTAGCGCTGGCTAGCACAGATACGCAGTATTTT
CDR3 protein: CAWTLALASTDTQYF

clone size: few
D gene: NA
V gene: TRBV10-3
J gene: TRBJ1-1
CDR3 DNA: TGTGCCATCAGTGAGATTTTGAACACTGAAGCTTTCTTT
CDR3 protein: CAISEILNTEAFF

clone size: few
D gene: NA
V gene: TRBV11-2
J gene: TRBJ2-2
CDR3 DNA: TGTGCCAGCACTACTTCGAGGACCGGGGAGCTGTTTTTT
CDR3 protein: CASTTSRTGELFF

clone size: few
D gene: NA
V gene: TRBV27
J gene: TRBJ1-4
CDR3 DNA: TGTGCCAGCAGTAGCAGGGGACCAAATGAAAAACTGTTTTTT
CDR3 protein: CASSSRGPNEKLFF

clone size: few
D gene: TRBD2
V gene: TRBV29-1
J gene: TRBJ2-1
CDR3 DNA: TGCAGCGTTGACACTAGCGGGAGTACAGGCTACAATGAGCAGTTCTTC
CDR3 protein: CSVDTSGSTGYNEQFF

clone size: few
D gene: TRBD1
V gene: TRBV29-1
J gene: TRBJ1-1
CDR3 DNA: TGCAGCGTTGGTGACAGGGGCGCTGAAGCTTTCTTT
CDR3 protein: CSVGDRGAEAFF

clone size: many
D gene: NA
V gene: TRBV6-6
J gene: TRBJ2-7
CDR3 DNA: TGTGCCAGCACCGCGGACCTCTCCTACGAGCAGTACTTC
CDR3 protein: CASTADLSYEQYF

clone size: NA
D gene: TRBD2
V gene: TRBV3-1
J gene: TRBJ2-7
CDR3 DNA: TGTGCCAGCAGCCGACTAGCGGGAGTAGATGACGAGCAGTACTTC
CDR3 protein: CASSRLAGVDDEQYF

clone size: NA
D gene: TRBD2
V gene: TRBV14
J gene: TRBJ2-5
CDR3 DNA: TGTGCCAGCAGCCGGGGGGGGTATGAGACCCAGTACTTC
CDR3 protein: CASSRGGYETQYF

clone size: few
D gene: NA
V gene: TRBV7-6
J gene: TRBJ1-2
CDR3 DNA: TGTGCCAGCAGCACAGGCTATGGCTACACCTTC
CDR3 protein: CASSTGYGYTF